These 20 T cell receptor beta chains originate from one sample sequenced in a study of OX40 agonist ivuxolimab in advanced cancers. Profiling relied on immunoSEQ multiplex PCR, and the TCRdb table lists in-frame clones only, not all of them. The table records 90,000 to 100,000 clones, roughly nine tenths of them present only once. The specimen was CD4+ or CD8+ T cells sorted from blood, collected in a trial of the OX40 agonist ivuxolimab. These receptor sequences come from an adult with an advanced solid tumor such as melanoma, head and neck, liver or kidney cancer.

The CDR3, as DNA: TGTGCCAGCCTGGCAGGGGTGAACACTGAAGCTTTCTTT. It codes for CASLAGVNTEAFF. The chain couples TRBV7-2 to TRBJ1-1, with D maybe TRBD1 (6 bases). CDR1 and CDR2 (germline): SGHTA, FQGNSA. Trimming left V 8 bases short and J 0 bases short, with 10 bases between. CDR3 size: 13 residues.

The chain is built from TRBV5-5 and TRBJ1-1, with a tentative D call TRBD1 (5 bases). This CDR3 has 13 residues. Germline V lookup: CDR1 SGHKS, CDR2 YYEKEE (reference sequence). V was cut by 2 bases and J by 7 bases, with 12 bases left in between. CDR3 in amino acids: CASSFFRGGEAFF. The CDR3 region has the DNA TGTGCCAGCAGCTTTTTTAGGGGAGGTGAAGCTTTCTTT.

This chain uses TRBV7-2 with TRBJ1-1; D is possibly TRBD1 (6 bases). The CDR3 runs to 14 residues. V was cut by 8 bases and J by 4 bases, with 17 bases left in between. The germline V gene has CDR1 SGHTA and CDR2 FQGNSA. This chain's CDR3 is CASWEGGYATEAFF. Here the CDR3 DNA reads TGTGCCAGCTGGGAAGGGGGGTATGCCACTGAAGCTTTCTTT.

J is TRBJ1-1 and V is TRBV7-2, with 7 bases identical to TRBD1. The CDR3 consists of 15 residues. J lost 4 bases, V lost 2 bases, and 7 bases had no gene match. Germline lookup yields CDR1 SGHTA and CDR2 FQGNSA. CDR3 sequence (DNA): TGTGCCAGCAGCTTATTCGGACAGGCTATCACTGAAGCTTTCTTT. Translation gives CASSLFGQAITEAFF.

The rearrangement links TRBV9 to TRBJ1-1; no firm D call. CDR1 and CDR2 (germline): SGDLS, YYNGEE. V shed 0 bases and J shed 5 bases, with 17 bases lying between them. The CDR3 is 16 amino acids. CDR3 sequence: CASSVGLISGWTEAFF. In nucleotides, the CDR3 is TGTGCCAGCAGCGTAGGTCTCATTTCGGGATGGACTGAAGCTTTCTTT.

This sequence joins TRBV18 and TRBJ1-5; no definite D call. The germline V and J ends were trimmed by 3 bases and 2 bases, with 8 bases remaining between them. The CDR3 length is 14 residues. The germline V gene encodes CDR1 KGHSH and CDR2 LQKENI. CDR3 bases: TGTGCCAGCTCACCGGCCCGGGGCAATCAGCCCCAGCATTTT. Translated, it gives CASSPARGNQPQHF. The full variable domain, rest sourced from reference TRBV18 and TRBJ1-5, is NAGVMQNPRHLVRRRGQEARLRCSPMKGHSHVYWYRQLPEEGLKFMVYLQKENIIDESGMPKERFSAEFPKEGPSILRIQQVVRGDSAAYFCASSPARGNQPQHFGDGTRLSIL.

This chain uses TRBV7-2 with TRBJ2-5; TRBD1 or TRBD2 may be the D gene (6 bases each). CDR1 and CDR2 (germline): SGHTA, FQGNSA. Trimming took off 1 base at V and 6 bases at J, with 12 bases between the two ends. CDR3 size: 14 residues. The CDR3 DNA reads as TGTGCCAGCAGCTTAGTCTTCCGGGGGCAGACCCAGTACTTC. This codes for CASSLVFRGQTQYF. The full variable domain, with the rest looked up from reference TRBV7-2 and TRBJ2-5, is GAGVSQSPSNKVTEKGKDVELRCDPISGHTALYWYRQSLGQGLEFLIYFQGNSAPDKSGLPSDRFSAERTGGSVSTLTIQRTQQEDSAVYLCASSLVFRGQTQYFGPGTRLLVL.

To note about this clone: This sample also contains other DNA sequences that code for the same CDR3. The rearrangement joins TRBV7-2 to TRBJ1-2, with D unresolved. The CDR3 covers 13 residues. Germline lookup yields CDR1 SGHTA and CDR2 FQGNSA. Trimming pared 4 bases from V and 8 bases from J, leaving 14 bases between. CDR3 residues: CASSSDPTGGYTF. The CDR3 nucleotides are TGTGCCAGCAGCTCGGACCCGACGGGGGGCTACACCTTC.

The rearrangement links TRBV29-1 to TRBJ2-7; D ambiguous. V lost 5 bases and J lost 4, with 9 bases in between. From germline, CDR1 is SQVTM and CDR2 ANQGSEA. CDR3 size: 11 residues. CDR3 loop: CSVLRGYEQYF. The CDR3 DNA is TGCAGCGTTTTACGTGGGTACGAGCAGTACTTC.

The rearrangement links TRBV6-1 to TRBJ2-3; TRBD1 matches at 8 bases. Losses at the gene ends were 2 bases for V and 6 bases for J; bases not matched to a gene: 4. There are 14 residues in the CDR3. Germline V gene data show CDR1 as MNHNS and CDR2 as SASEGT. The CDR3 nucleotides read TGTGCCAGCAGTGAACAGGGGGCGCTGGATACGCAGTATTTT. Translating it yields CASSEQGALDTQYF.

This clone occurred once. V is TRBV5-1 and J is TRBJ2-2; a weak D match, TRBD2 (7 bases). Trimming removed 4 bases from V and 2 bases from J, with 12 bases in between. Germline CDR1 reads SGHRS; CDR2 reads YFSETQ. The CDR3 loop spans 15 amino acids. The CDR3: CASSPRGANTGELFF. As DNA, the CDR3 is TGCGCCAGCAGCCCCCGGGGGGCCAACACCGGGGAGCTGTTTTTT.

In this sample, this clone is medium-sized. This chain uses TRBV19 with TRBJ1-2; no clear D. CDR1 LNHDA and CDR2 SQIVND come from the germline V gene (reference sequence). The CDR3 is made up of 14 amino acids. V lost 6 bases and J lost 3, with 14 bases in between. CDR3 sequence (DNA): TGTGCCAGTAGCCCCGTGGGAGTAGACTATGGCTACACCTTC. Its protein is CASSPVGVDYGYTF.

The rearrangement uses TRBV2 and TRBJ2-5; 7 bases are shared with TRBD1. This CDR3 has 13 amino acids. Losses at the gene ends were 7 bases for V and 2 bases for J; bases not matched to a gene: 4. Germline V gives CDR1 SNHLY, CDR2 FYNNEI. CDR3 DNA: TGTGCCAGCACCAAGGACAGGCAAGAGACCCAGTACTTC. Translating gives CASTKDRQETQYF.

The chain combines TRBV10-3 with TRBJ1-4, with TRBD1 matching over 9 bases. CDR1 and CDR2 from the germline V gene are ENHRY and SYGVKD. After removal of 8 bases from V and 5 bases from J, the junction contained 6 bases not matched to a gene. The CDR3 runs 14 residues. The CDR3 coding sequence is TGTGCCATCGGGGGACAGGGTAGCAATGAAAAACTGTTTTTT. It yields the protein CAIGGQGSNEKLFF.

This chain uses TRBV11-2 with TRBJ2-1, with D perhaps matching TRBD2 (6 bases). The CDR3 sequence is 15 residues long. V dropped 0 bases and J dropped 3 bases, with 9 bases sitting between them. Per germline, CDR1 SGHAT and CDR2 FQNNGV. The CDR3: CASSLDGGFYNEQFF. The CDR3 DNA reads as TGTGCCAGCAGCTTAGATGGGGGGTTCTACAATGAGCAGTTCTTC. The whole variable domain, filled in from reference TRBV11-2 and TRBJ2-1, reads EAGVAQSPRYKIIEKRQSVAFWCNPISGHATLYWYQQILGQGPKLLIQFQNNGVVDDSQLPKDRFSAERLKGVDSTLKIQPAKLEDSAVYLCASSLDGGFYNEQFFGPGTRLTVL.

This sequence joins TRBV7-3 and TRBJ2-2, with D unclear. CDR1 and CDR2 (germline): SGHTA, FQGTGA. The V end lost 6 bases, the J end lost 6 bases, and 14 bases lay between the germline ends. The CDR3 spans 14 residues. As DNA, the CDR3 is TGTGCCAGCAGTTCTCAACCGGCGGCCGGGGAGCTGTTTTTT. It encodes CASSSQPAAGELFF.

This clone was detected only a few times. The CDR3 sequence is CASSVAPNQPQHF. The CDR3 region has the DNA TGTGCCAGCAGCGTAGCCCCCAACCAGCCCCAGCATTTT. The rearrangement uses TRBV9 and TRBJ1-5; D gene uncertain. This CDR3 contains 13 residues. Trimming left V 0 bases short and J 7 bases short, with 8 bases between. Germline lookup yields CDR1 SGDLS and CDR2 YYNGEE.

The V and J genes are TRBV13 and TRBJ2-2; D not resolved. Deletions cut 1 base from V and 0 bases from J, with 9 bases between. Germline V gene sequence: CDR1 PRHDT, CDR2 FYEKMQ (reference sequence). The CDR3 totals 16 residues. The CDR3 loop is CASSLALVSNTGELFF. The DNA for the CDR3 is TGTGCCAGCAGCTTAGCGCTAGTGTCGAACACCGGGGAGCTGTTTTTT.

V gene TRBV29-1 combines with J gene TRBJ2-7; 8 bases are shared with TRBD1. Germline values: CDR1 SQVTM, CDR2 ANQGSEA. The CDR3 sequence is 13 residues long. V lost 5 bases and J lost 2; bases outside the gene matches: 5. The CDR3 region has the DNA TGCAGCGTTACCTGGACAGGGACCTACGAGCAGTACTTC. Translated: CSVTWTGTYEQYF.

The chain is built from TRBV18 and TRBJ2-5, with D possibly TRBD1 on 5 matching bases. CDR3 length: 13 residues. Trimming shortened V by 6 bases and J by 4 bases, and 12 bases separated the two germline ends. CDR1 and CDR2 from the germline V gene are KGHSH and LQKENI. This CDR3 is CASSEGVGETQYF. The DNA of the CDR3 is TGTGCCAGCTCCGAAGGGGTAGGAGAGACCCAGTACTTC.